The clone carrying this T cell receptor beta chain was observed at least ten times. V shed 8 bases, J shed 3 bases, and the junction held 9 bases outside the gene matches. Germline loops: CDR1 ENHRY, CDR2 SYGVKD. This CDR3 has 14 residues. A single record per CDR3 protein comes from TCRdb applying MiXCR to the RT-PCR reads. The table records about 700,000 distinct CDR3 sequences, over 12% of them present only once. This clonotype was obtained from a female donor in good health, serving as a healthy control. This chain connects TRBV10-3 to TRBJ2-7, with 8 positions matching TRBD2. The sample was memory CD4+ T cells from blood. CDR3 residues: CAILGGLGIYEQYF. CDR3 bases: TGTGCCATCCTGGGGGGACTAGGGATCTACGAGCAGTACTTC.